The 13 T cell receptor beta chains below were found in one sample sequenced in a study of pediatric ulcerative colitis. Libraries were prepared by immunoSEQ multiplex PCR; TCRdb keeps only in-frame clonotypes and omits some of them. Of roughly 30,000 clones listed, almost 85% were seen once; the top ten hold around 4.5%. The specimen was blood. The receptors were sampled from a boy younger than 18 with severe ulcerative colitis.

The chain combines TRBV5-4 with TRBJ2-7; D gene unclear. CDR3 length: 15 residues. Trimming cost V 3 bases and J 5 bases, with 18 bases left between them. Germline V lookup: CDR1 SGHNT, CDR2 YYREEE (reference sequence). This CDR3 reads CASSSLTLNHHEQYF. CDR3 sequence (DNA): TGTGCCAGCAGCTCCTTAACGCTAAACCACCACGAGCAGTACTTC.

The V and J genes are TRBV29-1 and TRBJ1-2, with TRBD1 matching 10 bases. CDR1 is SQVTM and CDR2 is ANQGSEA in the germline V gene. With 7 bases clipped from V and 8 bases from J, the junction kept 7 bases outside the gene matches. This CDR3 region has 12 residues. The CDR3 region is CSAGQGGRGYTF. The CDR3 region has the DNA TGCAGCGCTGGACAGGGGGGACGGGGCTACACCTTC.

The V gene is TRBV14, the J gene TRBJ1-1; D uncertain. Deletions cut 4 bases from V and 4 bases from J, with 10 bases between. This CDR3 region has 13 residues. The V gene's germline CDR1 is SGHDN and CDR2 FVKESK. Written as DNA, the CDR3 is TGTGCCAGCAGCCCCACCGGGTTCACTGAAGCTTTCTTT. It yields the protein CASSPTGFTEAFF.

The chain combines TRBV30 with TRBJ2-3; 16 nucleotides line up with TRBD2. The CDR3 loop spans 18 amino acids. V trimming: 2 bases; J trimming: 0 bases; junction bases outside the gene matches: 5. Per the germline V gene, CDR1 is GTSNPN and CDR2 is SVGIG (reference sequence). The CDR3 DNA reads TGTGCCTGGAGTTTGGGACTAGCGGGGGGGACTAGCACAGATACGCAGTATTTT. It is translated as CAWSLGLAGGTSTDTQYF. Full variable domain (outside the CDR3, taken from reference TRBV30 and TRBJ2-3): SQTIHQWPATLVQPVGSPLSLECTVEGTSNPNLYWYRQAAGRGLQLLFYSVGIGQISSEVPQNLSASRPQDRQFILSSKKLLLSDSGFYLCAWSLGLAGGTSTDTQYFGPGTRLTVL.

The CDR3, as DNA: TGTGCCAGCAGGCCCGGGGGGACCACAGATACGCAGTATTTT. Translation: CASRPGGTTDTQYF. J is TRBJ2-3 and V is TRBV28; TRBD2 agrees at 7 bases. The trim removed 6 bases at V and 2 bases at J, leaving 5 bases unmatched. Germline CDR1 and CDR2: MDHEN and SYDVKM. The CDR3 consists of 14 residues.

This clone has more than one count but fewer than ten. The genes are TRBV7-9 and TRBJ1-2; D is ambiguous. This CDR3 region has 14 residues. The V end lost 5 bases, the J end lost 9 bases, and 19 bases lay between the germline ends. Germline CDR1 reads SEHNR; CDR2 reads FQNEAQ (reference sequence). CDR3 protein: CASSHEVRTMSYTF. CDR3 nucleotides: TGTGCCAGCAGCCATGAAGTGCGGACTATGAGCTACACCTTC.

This clone was found a few times. The chain uses TRBV19 and TRBJ2-7, with no clear D. The CDR3 runs to 13 residues. Germline assignment: CDR1 LNHDA and CDR2 SQIVND (reference sequence). V was trimmed by 1 base and J by 2 bases, leaving 6 bases between them. CDR3 DNA: TGTGCCAGTAGTATAGGGCAGGCCTACGAGCAGTACTTC. Its translation is CASSIGQAYEQYF.

V and J are TRBV14 and TRBJ1-1; no clear D gene. V was trimmed by 4 bases and J by 4 bases, leaving 13 bases between them. Per germline, CDR1 SGHDN and CDR2 FVKESK. CDR3 size: 14 residues. The CDR3 here is CASSLPGTFTEAFF. CDR3 sequence (DNA): TGTGCCAGCAGCCTCCCGGGAACGTTCACTGAAGCTTTCTTT.

The rearrangement uses TRBV9 and TRBJ2-7; 7 positions agree with TRBD2. The CDR3 is 15 residues long. CDR1 and CDR2 from the germline V gene are SGDLS and YYNGEE. Unmatched junction bases numbered 5, after V lost 0 bases and J lost 2 bases. CDR3 protein: CASSVGSGAAYEQYF. The CDR3 bases are TGTGCCAGCAGCGTAGGGAGCGGGGCCGCCTACGAGCAGTACTTC.

This clone was detected only a few times. CDR3 sequence (DNA): TGTGCCAGCAGCTTGGCCCCGGGATTGGACACTGAAGCTTTCTTT. Its translation: CASSLAPGLDTEAFF. This chain uses TRBV5-6 with TRBJ1-1; D uncertain. The CDR3 is made up of 15 amino acids. V was trimmed by 0 bases and J by 3 bases, leaving 12 bases between them. The germline V gene encodes CDR1 SGHDT and CDR2 YYEEEE.

The rearrangement uses TRBV4-2 and TRBJ1-1; the D gene is possibly TRBD1 (6 bases). Trimming shortened V by 2 bases and J by 1 base, and 11 bases separated the two germline ends. This CDR3 region has 15 residues. Germline V gene lookup returns CDR1 LGHNA and CDR2 YNFKEQ. CDR3 region: CASSQRTAKNTEAFF. The CDR3, as DNA: TGTGCCAGCAGCCAAAGGACAGCCAAGAACACTGAAGCTTTCTTT.

This clone turned up a few times. The chain combines TRBV21-1 with TRBJ2-1; the table names TRBD1, a call not compared with the DNA. TRBV21-1 is shown as a pseudogene. The CDR3 totals 15 residues. The CDR3 here is CASSTTDRDSNEQFF. CDR3 coding DNA: TGTGCCAGCAGCACCACAGACCGGGACAGTAATGAGCAGTTCTTC.

The chain joins TRBV4-1 to TRBJ2-7, with 8 bases that match TRBD1. The CDR3 totals 19 residues. CDR1 and CDR2 (germline): MGHRA, YSYEKL. V lost 4 bases and J lost 6; bases outside the gene matches: 23. CDR3 bases: TGCGCCAGCAGCCTAGACGGGACAGGTAACAGGGGCGGAAGAAGCGAGCAGTACTTC. Amino acid sequence: CASSLDGTGNRGGRSEQYF.